The 16 T cell receptor beta chains presented below share a single source sample, sequenced in a study of T-cell reconstitution after alpha-beta-depleted transplantation in children (dated by TCRdb to about 2016). Reading the label with the study, this specimen's treatment or condition is: allogeneic hematopoietic cell transplantation with graft depleted of TCRalphabeta T cells and CD19 B cells. The library came from PCR. Sequenced on an Illumina HiSeq 2500. Molecular barcoding was employed in the preparation of TCR libraries, with unique molecular identifiers being used to normalize TCRbeta repertoire quantification. TCRdb cleaned the public reads at Q25 with fastp, built clones with MiXCR and kept in-frame beta chains. Each CDR3 protein gets just one entry, which takes the most common genes and DNA from the rows behind it. Within this sample are around 420,000 distinct CDR3 sequences, with about 17% of them counted one time only. The ten largest account for 25% to 30% of the sample.

The sample consisted of PBMCs, mostly from graft donor cells, taken 360 days after TCRalphabeta/CD19-depleted stem cell transplant. Receptor source: a boy under two years old who had a stem cell transplant for Wiskott-Aldrich syndrome, so the T cells may come from the graft donor.

This clonotype was seen a single time. V and J are TRBV18 and TRBJ2-2, with a possible D match to TRBD1 (6 bases). This CDR3 region has 15 residues. Trimming cost V 5 bases and J 7 bases, with 17 bases left between them. Germline V CDR1 and CDR2: KGHSH, LQKENI. This chain's CDR3 is CASSAISQGIGELFF. The CDR3, as DNA: TGTGCCAGCTCAGCCATCTCACAGGGTATCGGGGAGCTGTTTTTT.

The chain joins TRBV19 to TRBJ1-2; maybe TRBD1 (5 bases). V lost 6 bases, J lost 5 bases, and 16 bases lay in between. The CDR3 totals 14 residues. CDR1 is LNHDA, CDR2 SQIVND, per germline (reference sequence). CDR3 DNA sequence: TGTGCCAGTAGCCTGACCGGGACGTCGTATGGCTACACCTTC. It is translated as CASSLTGTSYGYTF. The complete variable domain, with remaining parts taken from reference TRBV19 and TRBJ1-2, reads DGGITQSPKYLFRKEGQNVTLSCEQNLNHDAMYWYRQDPGQGLRLIYYSQIVNDFQKGDIAEGYSVSREKKESFPLTVTSAQKNPTAFYLCASSLTGTSYGYTFGSGTRLTVV.

This clonotype was found many times. The chain couples TRBV12-3 or TRBV12-4 to TRBJ2-7; TRBD1 is a possible D gene (6 bases). The V gene lost 5 bases and the J gene lost 4 bases, with 12 bases spanning the gap. The CDR3 runs 13 residues. CDR3 sequence (DNA): TGTGCCAGCAGTGAACACAGGGTTTACGAGCAGTACTTC. This sequence encodes CASSEHRVYEQYF.

V gene TRBV20-1 combines with J gene TRBJ2-2; D perhaps matches TRBD2 (6 bases). Trimming removed 0 bases from V and 0 bases from J, with 17 bases in between. The CDR3 runs 18 residues. Germline CDR1 is DFQATT and CDR2 is SNEGSKA (reference sequence). CDR3 sequence (DNA): TGCAGTGCTAGAGACTGGGCCCCGACTAGAACGAACACCGGGGAGCTGTTTTTT. Protein sequence: CSARDWAPTRTNTGELFF.

The rearrangement links TRBV6-6 to TRBJ1-5, with 7 nucleotides matching TRBD1. Per the germline V gene, CDR1 is MNHNY and CDR2 is SVGAGI (reference sequence). This CDR3 comprises 14 residues. Unmatched junction bases numbered 8, after V lost 6 bases and J lost 6 bases. The CDR3 DNA reads TGTGCCAGCAGACGAGGGGGCGGCACTCAGCCCCAGCATTTT. This codes for CASRRGGGTQPQHF.

A single count supports this clonotype. The CDR3 is CSARAASGKGNIQYF. The CDR3 region has the DNA TGCAGTGCTAGAGCGGCTAGCGGGAAGGGGAACATTCAGTACTTC. The V and J genes are TRBV20-1 and TRBJ2-4, with 9 bases matching TRBD2. The CDR3 totals 15 residues. The germline CDR1 and CDR2 sequences are DFQATT and SNEGSKA (reference sequence). V was clipped by 1 base and J by 7 bases; unmatched bases: 8.

V and J are TRBV13 and TRBJ2-7, with 16 nucleotides matching TRBD2. The CDR3 totals 22 residues. Per the germline V gene, CDR1 is PRHDT and CDR2 is FYEKMQ (reference sequence). The J segment lost 3 bases and the V segment lost 1 base, leaving 18 bases of the junction unmatched. This chain's CDR3 is CASSLDHSIPGLAGGPIYEQYF. CDR3 nucleotide sequence: TGTGCCAGCAGCTTAGACCACTCGATTCCGGGACTAGCGGGAGGGCCCATCTACGAGCAGTACTTC.

The V gene is TRBV20-1, the J gene TRBJ2-1, with D tentatively TRBD1 (5 bases). V was clipped by 3 bases and J by 10 bases, with 13 bases between them. This CDR3 spans 12 amino acids. CDR1 and CDR2 (germline): DFQATT, SNEGSKA (reference sequence). The CDR3 loop reads CSARTVSEEQFF. The CDR3 DNA is TGCAGTGCTAGGACAGTCTCGGAGGAGCAGTTCTTC.

J is TRBJ2-7 and V is TRBV28; 7 bases fit TRBD1. The CDR3 has 15 residues. Germline lookup yields CDR1 MDHEN and CDR2 SYDVKM. The J segment lost 0 bases and the V segment lost 3 bases, leaving 5 bases of the junction unmatched. The CDR3 sequence: CASSFPTGSSYEQYF. For the CDR3, the DNA is TGTGCCAGCAGTTTCCCGACAGGGAGCTCCTACGAGCAGTACTTC.

CDR3 loop: CASSLRGTPTYTQYF. The CDR3 nucleotides are TGTGCCAGCAGCTTAAGAGGGACACCTACTTATACGCAGTATTTT. This sequence joins TRBV7-2 and TRBJ2-3; TRBD1 is a possible D gene (6 bases). Germline CDR1 SGHTA, CDR2 FQGNSA. The V and J ends lost 2 bases and 7 bases respectively, with 16 bases between them. The CDR3 runs to 15 residues. The full variable domain, its missing parts supplied by reference TRBV7-2 and TRBJ2-3, is GAGVSQSPSNKVTEKGKDVELRCDPISGHTALYWYRQSLGQGLEFLIYFQGNSAPDKSGLPSDRFSAERTGGSVSTLTIQRTQQEDSAVYLCASSLRGTPTYTQYFGPGTRLTVL.

This chain links TRBV7-2 with TRBJ2-1, with unresolved D. Germline V gives CDR1 SGHTA, CDR2 FQGNSA. Trimming left V 8 bases short and J 3 bases short, with 14 bases between. The CDR3 is 14 amino acids. The CDR3, as DNA: TGTGCCAGCGGGTATGATAGTAGCTACAATGAGCAGTTCTTC. Its protein product is CASGYDSSYNEQFF.

This clonotype appeared many times. The rearrangement joins TRBV5-1 to TRBJ2-1, with D perhaps assigned TRBD1 or TRBD2 (7 bases each). The CDR3 runs to 16 residues. Germline CDR1 SGHRS, CDR2 YFSETQ. The V gene lost 4 bases and the J gene lost 9 bases, with 23 bases spanning the gap. The CDR3 nucleotides read TGCGCCAGCAGCATATCAGGGGGGGAGAGATCTGGTGAGCAGTTCTTC. Its translation: CASSISGGERSGEQFF.

This clonotype was picked up a small number of times. This rearrangement joins TRBV12-3 or TRBV12-4 to TRBJ2-1; 10 positions match TRBD2. CDR3 size: 15 residues. The junction had 7 bases not matched to a gene; V was cut back by 6 bases and J by 5 bases. CDR3 residues: CASRATSGKDNEQFF. The CDR3 bases are TGTGCCAGCAGAGCTACTAGCGGGAAGGACAATGAGCAGTTCTTC.

The rearrangement joins TRBV10-2 to TRBJ2-5; 7 bases are shared with TRBD1. The CDR3 consists of 15 residues. Germline CDR1 reads WSHSY; CDR2 reads SAAADI. The junction had 6 bases not matched to a gene; V was cut back by 0 bases and J by 5 bases. The CDR3 region has the DNA TGCGCCAGCAGTGAGTCCCCGACAGGGATGGAGACCCAGTACTTC. It translates to CASSESPTGMETQYF.

The chain recombines TRBV12-3 or TRBV12-4 with TRBJ2-1, with TRBD1 as a possible D gene (6 bases). This CDR3 spans 12 amino acids. V dropped 3 bases and J dropped 15 bases, with 15 bases sitting between them. This chain's CDR3 is CASSFHGARGFF. The CDR3 DNA is TGTGCCAGCAGTTTCCATGGGGCCAGGGGGTTCTTC.

This clonotype was counted between two and nine times. The CDR3 region has the DNA TGTGCCAGCAGCCTAAAAAGATTTAGCGGGGGCTACGAGCAGTACTTC. It specifies CASSLKRFSGGYEQYF. This chain joins TRBV4-2 and TRBJ2-7, with 9 positions matching TRBD2. The CDR3 covers 16 residues. J was trimmed by 3 bases and V by 4 bases; bases with no gene match: 10. Per germline, CDR1 LGHNA and CDR2 YNFKEQ.